The 4 T cell receptor beta chains given below trace back to one sample, sequenced in a study of blood T cell repertoires in COVID-19. Measured with immunoSEQ multiplex PCR; TCRdb has only the in-frame clones, and not every one. The sample lists tens of thousands of clones; approximately 80% were seen once. Source material: peripheral blood. The receptors derive from a woman of 80 years or more with active or convalescent COVID-19.

The rearrangement uses TRBV19 and TRBJ2-1; tentatively, D is TRBD1 (6 bases). In germline, CDR1 is LNHDA, CDR2 SQIVND (reference sequence). V gave up 4 bases and J gave up 1 base, with 8 bases separating them. There are 14 residues in the CDR3. Here the CDR3 reads CASSKDSSYNEQFF. DNA for the CDR3: TGTGCCAGTAGTAAGGACAGTTCCTACAATGAGCAGTTCTTC.

This chain links TRBV6-5 with TRBJ2-3; 7 nucleotides align to TRBD2. The CDR3 is made up of 15 amino acids. The germline CDR1 and CDR2 sequences are MNHEY and SVGAGI. The V and J ends lost 5 bases and 0 bases, in that order; junction bases with no gene match: 5. This CDR3 reads CASSNRGGSTDTQYF. In DNA, the CDR3 is TGTGCCAGCAGTAACCGCGGGGGTAGCACAGATACGCAGTATTTT.

CDR3 DNA: TGCGCCAGCAGCTGGGGGACTAGCGGGAGAGAGACCCAGTACTTC. Protein product: CASSWGTSGRETQYF. The chain joins TRBV5-1 to TRBJ2-5, with 14 positions matching TRBD2. CDR1 is SGHRS and CDR2 is YFSETQ in the germline V gene. The J segment lost 4 bases and the V segment lost 3 bases, leaving 2 bases of the junction unmatched. The CDR3 extends over 15 amino acids.

CDR3 region: CASSIGQGSSPLHF. CDR3 bases: TGTGCCAGCAGTATCGGACAGGGGAGTTCACCCCTCCACTTT. V and J are TRBV7-2 and TRBJ1-6; 9 bases map to TRBD1. This CDR3 region has 14 residues. Germline loops: CDR1 SGHTA, CDR2 FQGNSA. V was pared by 6 bases and J by 9 bases, with 6 bases of the junction left unmatched.